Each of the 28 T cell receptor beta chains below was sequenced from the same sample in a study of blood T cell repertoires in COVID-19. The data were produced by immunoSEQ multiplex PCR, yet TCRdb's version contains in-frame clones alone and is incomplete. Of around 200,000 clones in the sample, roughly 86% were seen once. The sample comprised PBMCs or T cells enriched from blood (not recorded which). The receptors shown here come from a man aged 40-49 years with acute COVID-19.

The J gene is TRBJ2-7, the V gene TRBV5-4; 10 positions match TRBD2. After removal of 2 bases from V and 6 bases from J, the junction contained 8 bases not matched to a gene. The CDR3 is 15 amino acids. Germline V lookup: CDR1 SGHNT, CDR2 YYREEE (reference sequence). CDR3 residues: CASSLSLAGEGEQYF. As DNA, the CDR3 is TGTGCCAGCAGCTTATCCCTAGCGGGAGAAGGCGAGCAGTACTTC.

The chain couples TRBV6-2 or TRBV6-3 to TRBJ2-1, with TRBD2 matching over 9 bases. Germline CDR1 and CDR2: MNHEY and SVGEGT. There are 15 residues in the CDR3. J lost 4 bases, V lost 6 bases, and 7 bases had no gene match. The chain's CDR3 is CASSLRLAGYNEQFF. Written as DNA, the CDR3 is TGTGCCAGCAGCCTCCGGCTAGCGGGGTACAATGAGCAGTTCTTC.

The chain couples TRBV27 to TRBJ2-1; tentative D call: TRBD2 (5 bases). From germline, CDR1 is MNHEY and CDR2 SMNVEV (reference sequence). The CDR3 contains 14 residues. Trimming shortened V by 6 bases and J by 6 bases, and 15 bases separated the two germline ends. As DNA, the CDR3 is TGTGCCAGCAGACCCGTCCTGGCGGGCAATGAGCAGTTCTTC. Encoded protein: CASRPVLAGNEQFF.

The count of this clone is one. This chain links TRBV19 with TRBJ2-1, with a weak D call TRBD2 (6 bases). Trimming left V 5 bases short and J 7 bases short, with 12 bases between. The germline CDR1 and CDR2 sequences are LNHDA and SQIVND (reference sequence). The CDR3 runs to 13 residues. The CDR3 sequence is CASSLGLNNEQFF. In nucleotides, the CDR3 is TGTGCCAGTAGTCTGGGACTCAATAATGAGCAGTTCTTC.

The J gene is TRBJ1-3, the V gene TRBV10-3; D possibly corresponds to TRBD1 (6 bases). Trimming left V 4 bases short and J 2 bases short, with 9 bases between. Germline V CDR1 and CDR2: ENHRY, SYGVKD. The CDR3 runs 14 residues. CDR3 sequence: CAISAGDTGNTIYF. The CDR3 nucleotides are TGTGCCATCAGTGCAGGGGATACTGGAAACACCATATATTTT.

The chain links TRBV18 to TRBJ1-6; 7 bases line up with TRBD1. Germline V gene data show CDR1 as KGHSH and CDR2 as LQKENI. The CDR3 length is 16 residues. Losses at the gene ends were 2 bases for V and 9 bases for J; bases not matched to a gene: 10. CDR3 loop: CASSPSNRGKGSPLHF. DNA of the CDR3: TGTGCCAGCTCACCATCGAACAGGGGAAAGGGTTCACCCCTCCACTTT.

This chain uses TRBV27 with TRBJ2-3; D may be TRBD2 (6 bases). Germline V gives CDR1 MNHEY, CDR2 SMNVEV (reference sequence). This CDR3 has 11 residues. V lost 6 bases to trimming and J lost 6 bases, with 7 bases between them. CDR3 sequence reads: CASSRGDTQYF. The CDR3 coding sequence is TGTGCCAGCAGCCGGGGGGATACGCAGTATTTT.

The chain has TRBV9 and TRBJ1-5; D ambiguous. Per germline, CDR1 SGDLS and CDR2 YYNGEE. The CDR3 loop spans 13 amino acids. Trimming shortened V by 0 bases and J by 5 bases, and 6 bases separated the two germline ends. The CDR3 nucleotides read TGTGCCAGCAGCGTAGCTCCAGATCAGCCCCAGCATTTT. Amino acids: CASSVAPDQPQHF. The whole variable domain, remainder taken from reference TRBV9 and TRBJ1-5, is DSGVTQTPKHLITATGQRVTLRCSPRSGDLSVYWYQQSLDQGLQFLIQYYNGEERAKGNILERFSAQQFPDLHSELNLSSLELGDSALYFCASSVAPDQPQHFGDGTRLSIL.

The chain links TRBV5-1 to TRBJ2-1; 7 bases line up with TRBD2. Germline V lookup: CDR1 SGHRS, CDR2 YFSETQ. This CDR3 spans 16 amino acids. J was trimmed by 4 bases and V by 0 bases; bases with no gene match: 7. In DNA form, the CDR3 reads TGCGCCAGCAGCTTGGTATCAGCGGGAAGGTACAATGAGCAGTTCTTC. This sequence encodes CASSLVSAGRYNEQFF.

The CDR3 DNA follows: TGTGCCATCAGTGAGTCGGGGCAGGGTAGCTACGAGCAGTACTTC. Protein: CAISESGQGSYEQYF. The chain carries TRBV10-3 and TRBJ2-7, with a possible D match to TRBD1 (5 bases). This CDR3 has 15 amino acids. The germline V gene has CDR1 ENHRY and CDR2 SYGVKD. Trimming pared 0 bases from V and 3 bases from J, leaving 12 bases between.

The CDR3 reads CASSEASDTQYF. For the CDR3, the DNA is TGTGCCAGCAGTGAAGCTAGTGATACGCAGTATTTT. The chain recombines TRBV2 with TRBJ2-3, with D unclear. The V gene's germline CDR1 is SNHLY and CDR2 FYNNEI. Trimming removed 0 bases from V and 6 bases from J, with 4 bases in between. The CDR3 runs to 12 residues.

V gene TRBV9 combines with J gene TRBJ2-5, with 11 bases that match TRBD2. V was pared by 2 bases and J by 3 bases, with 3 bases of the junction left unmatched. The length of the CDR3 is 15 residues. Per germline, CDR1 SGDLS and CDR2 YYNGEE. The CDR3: CASSVGLAAKETQYF. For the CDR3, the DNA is TGTGCCAGCAGCGTGGGACTAGCGGCTAAAGAGACCCAGTACTTC.

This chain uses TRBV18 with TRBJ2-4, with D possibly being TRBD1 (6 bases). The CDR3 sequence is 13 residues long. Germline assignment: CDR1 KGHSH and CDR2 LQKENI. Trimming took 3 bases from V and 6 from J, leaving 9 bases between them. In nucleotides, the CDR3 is TGTGCCAGCTCACCGGAACAGGGAAACATTCAGTACTTC. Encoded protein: CASSPEQGNIQYF.

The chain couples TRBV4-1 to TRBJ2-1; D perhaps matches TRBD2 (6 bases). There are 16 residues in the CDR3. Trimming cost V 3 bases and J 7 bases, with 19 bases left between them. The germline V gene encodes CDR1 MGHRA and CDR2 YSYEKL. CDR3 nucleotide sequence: TGCGCCAGCAGCCAGGTATACCGGGCGGGAAAGAATGAGCAGTTCTTC. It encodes CASSQVYRAGKNEQFF.

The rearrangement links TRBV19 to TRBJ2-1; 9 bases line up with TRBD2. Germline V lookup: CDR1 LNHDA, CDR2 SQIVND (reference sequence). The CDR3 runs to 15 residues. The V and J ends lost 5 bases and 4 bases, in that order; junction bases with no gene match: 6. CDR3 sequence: CASSLAGVVYNEQFF. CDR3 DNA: TGTGCCAGTAGTTTAGCGGGAGTGGTATACAATGAGCAGTTCTTC.

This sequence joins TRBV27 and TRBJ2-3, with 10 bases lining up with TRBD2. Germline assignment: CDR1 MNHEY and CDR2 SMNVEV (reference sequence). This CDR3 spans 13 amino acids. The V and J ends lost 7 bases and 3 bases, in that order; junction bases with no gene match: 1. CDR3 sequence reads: CASNSGRTDTQYF. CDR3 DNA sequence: TGTGCCAGCAATAGCGGGAGGACAGATACGCAGTATTTT.

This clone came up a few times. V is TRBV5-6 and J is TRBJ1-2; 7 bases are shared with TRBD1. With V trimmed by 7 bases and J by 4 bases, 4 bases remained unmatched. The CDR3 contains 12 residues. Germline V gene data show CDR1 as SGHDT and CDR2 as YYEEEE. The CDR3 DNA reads TGTGCCAGCCGACAGGGCGGCTATGGCTACACCTTC. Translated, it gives CASRQGGYGYTF. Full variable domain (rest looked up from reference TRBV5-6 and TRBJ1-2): DAGVTQSPTHLIKTRGQQVTLRCSPKSGHDTVSWYQQALGQGPQFIFQYYEEEERQRGNFPDRFSGHQFPNYSSELNVNALLLGDSALYLCASRQGGYGYTFGSGTRLTVV.

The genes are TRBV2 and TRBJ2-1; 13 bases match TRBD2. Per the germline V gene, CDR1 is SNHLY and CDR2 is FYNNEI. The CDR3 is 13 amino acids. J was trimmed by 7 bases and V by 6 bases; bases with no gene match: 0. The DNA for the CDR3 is TGTGCCAGCAGGACTAGCGGGAGGAATGAGCAGTTCTTC. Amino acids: CASRTSGRNEQFF.

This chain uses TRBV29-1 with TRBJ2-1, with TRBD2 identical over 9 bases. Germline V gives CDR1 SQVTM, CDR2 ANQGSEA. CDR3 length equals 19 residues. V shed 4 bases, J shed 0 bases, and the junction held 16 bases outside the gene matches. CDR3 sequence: CSVVWLGLAGAGSYNEQFF. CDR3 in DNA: TGCAGCGTTGTTTGGTTGGGGTTAGCGGGAGCTGGCTCCTACAATGAGCAGTTCTTC.

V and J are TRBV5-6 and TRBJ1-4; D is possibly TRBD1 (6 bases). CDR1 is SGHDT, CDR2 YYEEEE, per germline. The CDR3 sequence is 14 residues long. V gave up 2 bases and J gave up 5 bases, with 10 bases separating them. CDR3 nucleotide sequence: TGTGCCAGCAGCTTCAGGGGCGTCAATGAAAAACTGTTTTTT. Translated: CASSFRGVNEKLFF. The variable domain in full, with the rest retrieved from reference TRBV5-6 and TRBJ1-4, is DAGVTQSPTHLIKTRGQQVTLRCSPKSGHDTVSWYQQALGQGPQFIFQYYEEEERQRGNFPDRFSGHQFPNYSSELNVNALLLGDSALYLCASSFRGVNEKLFFGSGTQLSVL.

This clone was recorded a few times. The CDR3 spells CATSQGEDTQYF. DNA for the CDR3: TGTGCCACTTCGCAGGGGGAAGATACGCAGTATTTT. The chain combines TRBV7-9 with TRBJ2-3; 7 nucleotides align to TRBD1. Trimming removed 10 bases from V and 5 bases from J; junction bases left unmatched: 6. Germline CDR1 is SEHNR and CDR2 is FQNEAQ (reference sequence). The CDR3 totals 12 residues.

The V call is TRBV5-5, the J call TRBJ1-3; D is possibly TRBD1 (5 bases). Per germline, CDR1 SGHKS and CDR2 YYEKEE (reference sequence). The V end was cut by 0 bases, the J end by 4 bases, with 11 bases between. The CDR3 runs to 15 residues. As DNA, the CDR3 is TGTGCCAGCAGCTTGGCCCCAGGGAAGGGAAACACCATATATTTT. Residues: CASSLAPGKGNTIYF.

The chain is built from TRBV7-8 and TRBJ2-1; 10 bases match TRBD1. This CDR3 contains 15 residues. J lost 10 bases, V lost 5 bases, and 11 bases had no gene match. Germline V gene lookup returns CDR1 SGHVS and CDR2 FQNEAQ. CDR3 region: CASSRGQGDLEEQFF. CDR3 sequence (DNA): TGTGCCAGCAGCCGAGGACAGGGGGATCTGGAGGAGCAGTTCTTC.

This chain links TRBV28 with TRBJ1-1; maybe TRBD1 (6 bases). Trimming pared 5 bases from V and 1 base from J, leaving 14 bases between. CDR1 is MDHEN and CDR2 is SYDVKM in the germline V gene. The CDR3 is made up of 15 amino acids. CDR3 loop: CASSPTQTGNTEAFF. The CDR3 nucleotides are TGTGCCAGCAGTCCAACTCAGACAGGGAACACTGAAGCTTTCTTT.

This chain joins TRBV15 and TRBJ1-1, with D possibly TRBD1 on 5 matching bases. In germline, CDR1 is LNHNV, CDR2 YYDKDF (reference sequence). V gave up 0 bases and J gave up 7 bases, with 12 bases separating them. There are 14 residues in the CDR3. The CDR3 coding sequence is TGTGCCACCAGCAGAGATCTGGAACAGGTTGAAGCTTTCTTT. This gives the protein CATSRDLEQVEAFF.

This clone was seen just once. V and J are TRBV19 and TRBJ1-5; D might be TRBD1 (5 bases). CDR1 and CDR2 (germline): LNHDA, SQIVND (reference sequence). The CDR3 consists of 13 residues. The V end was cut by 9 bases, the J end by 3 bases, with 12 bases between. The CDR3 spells CASSGAYNQPQHF. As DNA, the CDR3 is TGTGCCAGCAGCGGGGCCTACAATCAGCCCCAGCATTTT. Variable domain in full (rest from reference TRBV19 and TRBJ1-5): DGGITQSPKYLFRKEGQNVTLSCEQNLNHDAMYWYRQDPGQGLRLIYYSQIVNDFQKGDIAEGYSVSREKKESFPLTVTSAQKNPTAFYLCASSGAYNQPQHFGDGTRLSIL.

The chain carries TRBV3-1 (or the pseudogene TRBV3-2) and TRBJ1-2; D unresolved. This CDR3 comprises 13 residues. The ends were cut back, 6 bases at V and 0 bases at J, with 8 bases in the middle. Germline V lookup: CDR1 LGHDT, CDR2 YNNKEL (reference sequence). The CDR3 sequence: CASRRSTNYGYTF. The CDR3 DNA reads TGTGCCAGCAGGAGGTCCACTAACTATGGCTACACCTTC.

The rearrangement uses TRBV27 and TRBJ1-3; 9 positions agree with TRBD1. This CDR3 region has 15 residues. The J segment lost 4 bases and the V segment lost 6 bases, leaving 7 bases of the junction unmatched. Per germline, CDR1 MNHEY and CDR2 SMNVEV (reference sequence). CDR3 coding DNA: TGTGCCAGCAGGGGACAGGGCAGAACCGGAAACACCATATATTTT. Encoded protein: CASRGQGRTGNTIYF.